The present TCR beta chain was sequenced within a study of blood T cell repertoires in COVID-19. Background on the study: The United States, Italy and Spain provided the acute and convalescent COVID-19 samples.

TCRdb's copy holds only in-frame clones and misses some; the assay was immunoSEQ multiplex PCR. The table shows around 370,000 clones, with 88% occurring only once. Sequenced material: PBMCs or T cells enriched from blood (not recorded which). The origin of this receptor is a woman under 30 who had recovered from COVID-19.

The CDR3 spells CASSPPGARGDSYEQYF. CDR3 coding DNA: TGTGCCAGCTCACCACCAGGGGCCAGAGGCGACTCCTACGAGCAGTACTTC. The chain uses TRBV18 and TRBJ2-7, with D tentatively TRBD1 (5 bases). The germline CDR1 and CDR2 sequences are KGHSH and LQKENI. The CDR3 length is 17 residues. Between the trimmed V and J ends, which lost 0 bases and 0 bases, there was a span of 15 bases.